Below are 10 T cell receptor beta chains sequenced from a single sample in a study of T cells in Graves' hyperthyroidism and ophthalmopathy. The CDR3 regions of TCR beta were amplified from RNA transcripts. A set of HTBI primers served as the primers for a first-round RT-PCR of the TCR CDR3. TCRdb re-derived calls from the multiplex PCR reads in MiXCR, one entry per CDR3 protein. Seen here are hundreds of thousands of distinct CDR3 sequences, about 15% observed once, and the top ten hold approximately 13%. Sample: blood. The receptors originated from a man younger than 35 with Graves' ophthalmopathy.

On this clonotype itself: The junction does not match germline at one end; this may be a read error. The chain has TRBV7-7 and TRBJ2-4, with D perhaps matching TRBD1 or TRBD2 (5 bases each). CDR1 SSHAT and CDR2 FNYEAQ come from the germline V gene (reference sequence). The CDR3 loop spans 17 amino acids. CDR3: CASTLIHRGESKNIQYF. The CDR3 DNA is TGTGCTAGCACCCTAATTCACCGAGGGGAGTCCAAAAACATTCAGTACTTC.

This clonotype was observed at least ten times. V gene TRBV19 combines with J gene TRBJ1-5; 7 nucleotides line up with TRBD1. V trimming: 10 bases; J trimming: 5 bases; junction bases outside the gene matches: 11. CDR3 length equals 14 residues. Germline V gene lookup returns CDR1 LNHDA and CDR2 SQIVND (reference sequence). The CDR3 loop is CAKLDRRVYQPQHF. Written as DNA, the CDR3 is TGTGCCAAGCTGGACAGGCGGGTATATCAGCCCCAGCATTTT.

This clonotype has ten or more counts. The CDR3 loop reads CASSQAWDYSTDTQYF. The CDR3 nucleotides read TGTGCCAGCAGCCAGGCGTGGGACTACAGCACAGATACGCAGTATTTT. V usage is TRBV3-1 and J usage is TRBJ2-3; 7 bases match TRBD2. Germline V gives CDR1 LGHDT, CDR2 YNNKEL (reference sequence). V gave up 3 bases and J gave up 0 bases; unmatched junction bases: 6. The CDR3 extends over 16 amino acids.

This clonotype was counted at least ten times. The rearrangement links TRBV27 to TRBJ2-7; 9 bases are a match to TRBD1. The ends lost 6 bases at V and 5 bases at J; junction bases unmatched: 14. This CDR3 contains 16 residues. Germline assignment: CDR1 MNHEY and CDR2 SMNVEV (reference sequence). The CDR3 spells CASSPQPGQGFDEQYF. The CDR3 bases are TGTGCCAGCAGCCCTCAACCGGGACAGGGCTTCGACGAGCAGTACTTC.

There are many counts of this clonotype. The chain employs TRBV14 and TRBJ2-4, with D possibly matching TRBD1 (5 bases). Looked up from germline, CDR1 is SGHDN and CDR2 is FVKESK. Trimming removed 3 bases from V and 1 base from J, with 10 bases in between. The CDR3 sequence is 15 residues long. CDR3 amino acids: CASSQTVTAKNIQYF. CDR3 sequence (DNA): TGTGCCAGCAGCCAGACAGTAACGGCCAAAAACATTCAGTACTTC.

This clonotype was seen only a few times. The V and J genes are TRBV15 and TRBJ2-3; no reliable D call. This CDR3 has 13 amino acids. V dropped 1 base and J dropped 9 bases, with 11 bases sitting between them. Germline V gives CDR1 LNHNV, CDR2 YYDKDF (reference sequence). The CDR3 loop reads CATSRGLETTQYF. CDR3 DNA: TGTGCCACCAGCAGAGGTTTAGAAACCACGCAGTATTTT.

The chain joins TRBV5-5 to TRBJ2-6, with unresolved D. The CDR3 contains 17 residues. Germline V gene sequence: CDR1 SGHKS, CDR2 YYEKEE (reference sequence). V shed 0 bases and J shed 0 bases, with 10 bases lying between them. The CDR3 loop reads CASSLAKGGSGANVLTF. CDR3 nucleotide sequence: TGTGCCAGCAGCTTGGCCAAAGGCGGCTCTGGGGCCAACGTCCTGACTTTC.

This clonotype came up a few times. The chain joins TRBV20-1 to TRBJ2-1; a possible D gene is TRBD2 (5 bases). Between the trimmed V and J ends, which lost 5 bases and 0 bases, there was a span of 11 bases. Germline values: CDR1 DFQATT, CDR2 SNEGSKA (reference sequence). CDR3 length: 14 residues. In DNA, the CDR3 is TGCAGTGCTGGAGCGGTTCGCTCCTACAATGAGCAGTTCTTC. It specifies CSAGAVRSYNEQFF.

As concerns this clonotype: A read error may explain this, as a much larger clone is one base away. This chain connects TRBV20-1 to TRBJ1-2; TRBD1 agrees at 7 bases. From germline, CDR1 is DFQATT and CDR2 SNEGSKA (reference sequence). CDR3 length: 11 amino acids. Unmatched junction bases numbered 6, after V lost 7 bases and J lost 7 bases. The CDR3 loop is CSGGTECGYTF. CDR3 nucleotides: TGCAGTGGGGGGACAGAGTGTGGCTACACCTTC.

This clonotype showed up just a few times. This sequence joins TRBV7-9 and TRBJ2-7; tentatively, D is TRBD2 (7 bases). The CDR3 extends over 16 amino acids. Germline CDR1 is SEHNR and CDR2 is FQNEAQ (reference sequence). V was cut by 5 bases and J by 3 bases, with 20 bases left in between. The CDR3 protein is CASSLKGEGIIYEQYF. CDR3 coding DNA: TGTGCCAGCAGCCTCAAGGGGGAGGGTATTATCTACGAGCAGTACTTC.